The present TCR beta chain was sequenced within a study of shared T cell receptors in the human thymus. The CDR3 runs to 16 residues. Trimming took 3 bases from V and 4 from J; bases not matched to a gene: 12. Germline lookup yields CDR1 SGHDT and CDR2 YYEEEE. The protocol was immunoSEQ multiplex PCR, while the TCRdb copy is restricted to in-frame clones and leaves out a portion. Of about 730,000 clones in the sample, 80% to 90% are singletons; the top ten hold roughly 0.01%. These data also featured in a second study, about human thymus T cells. That paper notes: Resections from corrective heart surgery provided thymus tissue. Use of V and J genes seemed skewed within the thymic and blood repertoires.

The V gene is TRBV5-6, the J gene TRBJ1-1, with 7 bases aligning to TRBD1. The receptor was isolated from a girl under three years old with a congenital heart defect. Sample: thymocytes. The chain's CDR3 is CASSYDRVRGGTEAFF. CDR3 bases: TGTGCCAGCAGCTACGACAGGGTACGGGGAGGCACTGAAGCTTTCTTT.